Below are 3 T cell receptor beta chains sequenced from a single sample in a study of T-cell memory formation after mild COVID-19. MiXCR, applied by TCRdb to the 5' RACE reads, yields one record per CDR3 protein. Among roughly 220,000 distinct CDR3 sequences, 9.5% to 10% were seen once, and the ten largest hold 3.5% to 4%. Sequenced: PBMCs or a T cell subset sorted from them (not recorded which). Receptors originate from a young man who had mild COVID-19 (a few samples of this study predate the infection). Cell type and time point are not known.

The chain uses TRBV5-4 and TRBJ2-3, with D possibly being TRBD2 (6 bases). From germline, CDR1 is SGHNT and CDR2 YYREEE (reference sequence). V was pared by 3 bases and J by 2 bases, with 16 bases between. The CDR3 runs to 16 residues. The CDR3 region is CASSSPGSGITDTQYF. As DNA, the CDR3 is TGTGCCAGCAGCTCTCCGGGTAGCGGTATCACAGATACGCAGTATTTT.

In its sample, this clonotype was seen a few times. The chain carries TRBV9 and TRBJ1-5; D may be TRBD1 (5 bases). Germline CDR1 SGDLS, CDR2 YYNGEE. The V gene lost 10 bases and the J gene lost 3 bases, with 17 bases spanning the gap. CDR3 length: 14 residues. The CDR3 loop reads CARLGPGDNQPQHF. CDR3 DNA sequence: TGTGCCCGCCTGGGGCCCGGCGACAATCAGCCCCAGCATTTT. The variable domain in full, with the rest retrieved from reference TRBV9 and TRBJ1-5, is DSGVTQTPKHLITATGQRVTLRCSPRSGDLSVYWYQQSLDQGLQFLIQYYNGEERAKGNILERFSAQQFPDLHSELNLSSLELGDSALYFCARLGPGDNQPQHFGDGTRLSIL.

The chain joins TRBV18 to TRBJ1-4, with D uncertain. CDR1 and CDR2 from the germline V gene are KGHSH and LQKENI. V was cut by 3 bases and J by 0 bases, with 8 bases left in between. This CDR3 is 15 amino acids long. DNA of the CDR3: TGTGCCAGCTCACCCATCGGCCCAACTAATGAAAAACTGTTTTTT. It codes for CASSPIGPTNEKLFF. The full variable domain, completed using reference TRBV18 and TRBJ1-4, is NAGVMQNPRHLVRRRGQEARLRCSPMKGHSHVYWYRQLPEEGLKFMVYLQKENIIDESGMPKERFSAEFPKEGPSILRIQQVVRGDSAAYFCASSPIGPTNEKLFFGSGTQLSVL.